This T cell receptor beta chain was sequenced during a study of T cells in Graves' hyperthyroidism and ophthalmopathy (dated by TCRdb to 2018 to 2020). For the wider study: Peripheral blood samples were taken at initial diagnosis, before any treatment was given. To identify distinguishing TCR V-J signatures, a discovery cohort of 90 to 100 patients was used, comprising roughly 45 with Graves' ophthalmopathy and 57 with stable Graves' hyperthyroidism. Prospective prediction of ophthalmopathy was tested in an independent validation cohort consisting of some 19 hyperthyroidism patients and more than 15 patients who later progressed to ophthalmopathy. For training and testing, the 80 to 100 patients in the discovery cohort were randomly divided in a 7:3 ratio. The study also compared thyroid tissue and blood T-cell repertoires from a handful of Graves' hyperthyroidism patients. After sampling, hyperthyroidism patients received methimazole starting at 30 mg daily, and ophthalmopathy patients received high-dose intravenous methylprednisolone. TCR Vbeta CDR3 sequencing of 140 or so peripheral blood samples (43 ophthalmopathy, around 80 hyperthyroidism and approximately 17 progressor patients) is reported in the paper.

The table lists this clonotype with many counts. The target of this receptor is not known. One base away there is no much larger clone; base qualities are not given. The CDR3 goes from the cysteine to the phenylalanine over 14 residues. Just the 42-base CDR3 DNA is kept, in frame starting at base 1. V is shortened by 1 base, J by 6 bases, and the region joining them spans 11 bases. As encoded in the germline V gene, CDR1 is SGHAT while CDR2 is FQNNGV. TCR beta CDR3 regions were amplified from RNA transcripts. For the first round of RT-PCR on the TCR CDR3, the HTBI primer set was used together with the Qiagen OneStep RT-PCR kit. Libraries were constructed in a second round of multiplex PCR, after which size selection and purification were performed. Sequencing of the libraries was done on an Illumina HiSeq2000 using paired-end 100 bp reads. In the original analysis: SOAPnuke was used to process the raw data, throwing out any read that contained adapters or uncalled bases, had a mean Phred below 15, or lacked an exact constant-primer or identifier match. High-quality paired reads were merged using COPE v1.2.5, and each unique nucleotide sequence was defined as a clonotype. MiTCR v1.1 was used to align clonotypes to the IMGT TRBV, TRBD and TRBJ reference segments. Analysis was restricted to V-J combinations with a frequency above 0.0001, which covered roughly 99% of repertoires. The TCS score was defined as the ratio of F50 (clonal expansion) to E x V (chaos), calculated using BLOSUM62-based TCRdist between CDR3 peptides within each V-J. Welch's t-statistics and random forest reduced around 550 V-J features to 13, which were used in a naive Bayes classifier (R e1071). TCRdb trimmed the raw reads at Q25, called clones with MiXCR and kept productive beta chains. Every entry covers one CDR3 protein and lists the most common genes and DNA from its rows. TCRdb, not the authors, supplied the V and J calls. Within this sample are around 520,000 distinct CDR3 sequences, with about 15% of them counted one time only. About a sixth of the sample rests with the top ten.

What the study reported, not specific to this receptor: Ophthalmopathy was separated from stable hyperthyroidism by a 13 V-J signature model, with approximately 86% sensitivity and approximately 81% specificity obtained in cross-validation and 80%/75% obtained in testing. Most expanded thyroid clonotypes (frequency above 0.001) were also detected in blood, a finding suggesting that blood repertoires may reflect thyroid immune responses. Sample size was not statistically predetermined, and blinding of investigators to group allocation was not performed. During validation, the model predicted progression to ophthalmopathy a median of around 7 months ahead of onset, with almost 71% sensitivity and 72% to 80% specificity.

Graves' hyperthyroidism was defined as stable when no progression to ophthalmopathy occurred over 18 months of follow-up. The hyperthyroidism patients were between 18 and 65 years old and newly diagnosed, with a disease duration of less than 2 months. Exclusion was applied to patients with uncontrolled infections, other autoimmune diseases, pregnancy or lactation. Clinical symptoms, serum thyroxine and TRAb, thyroid ultrasound, and orbital computed tomography formed the basis for the diagnoses. PBMCs were separated from roughly 9.6 ml of fresh peripheral blood using Ficoll-Paque density gradient centrifugation. Total RNA was extracted with Trizol reagent, and quality was checked on an Agilent 2100 Bioanalyzer.

The receptor comes from a woman in her late teens or twenties with Graves' hyperthyroidism. Input material: blood. The rearrangement combines TRBV11-2 with TRBJ2-3; TRBD2 might be the D gene, on 6 matching bases. The bases are TGTGCCAGCAGCTTAGGAGGGCTAGCGGATACGCAGTATTTT. Its protein reads: CASSLGGLADTQYF.